Listed below are T cell receptor beta chains from one sample, sequenced in a study of read filtering for tumor transcriptome and immune sequencing. TCRdb re-derived calls from the reads in MiXCR, one entry per CDR3 protein. The data hold around 130,000 distinct CDR3 sequences, with about 13% observed a single time. The material sequenced was a population of CD138-negative cells sorted from bone marrow. These receptors originate from a donor at least 40 years old with multiple myeloma. Each CDR3 is given with its conserved first and last residue. The D gene is left open where the match is weak. Expanded clones are given a class, and other clones once, few, many or no size at all.

16,-,TRBD1,TRBJ2-1,TRBV6-2/TRBV6-3,CASNQGARRRTNEQFF,TGTGCCAGCAATCAGGGGGCGAGGCGGCGGACGAATGAGCAGTTCTTC
15,many,-,TRBJ2-2,TRBV3-1,CASSQVTANTGELFF,TGTGCCAGCAGCCAAGTAACAGCGAACACCGGGGAGCTGTTTTTT
15,-,-,TRBJ2-5,TRBV7-3,CASSLNTASQETQYF,TGTGCCAGCAGCTTAAACACCGCATCCCAAGAGACCCAGTACTTC
14,many,-,TRBJ2-7,TRBV3-1,CASSQDLAGYEQYF,TGTGCCAGCAGCCAAGATCTGGCGGGCTACGAGCAGTACTTC
12,-,TRBD2,TRBJ2-5,TRBV29-1,CSVGLAEETQYF,TGCAGCGTTGGACTAGCGGAAGAGACCCAGTACTTC
14,many,TRBD2,TRBJ2-1,TRBV29-1,CSARLAGTYNEQFF,TGCAGCGCCCGACTAGCGGGAACCTACAATGAGCAGTTCTTC
18,-,TRBD2,TRBJ2-1,TRBV9,CASSADLELAGDYNEQFF,TGTGCCAGCAGCGCCGACCTCGAACTAGCGGGGGATTACAATGAGCAGTTCTTC
17,many,-,TRBJ2-1,TRBV14,CASSPRTSPSSYNEQFF,TGTGCCAGCAGCCCTCGGACATCCCCGAGCTCCTACAATGAGCAGTTCTTC
14,many,-,TRBJ2-1,TRBV10-3,CAISERDSYNEQFF,TGTGCCATCAGTGAGCGGGACTCGTACAATGAGCAGTTCTTC
17,few,TRBD1,TRBJ2-2,TRBV19,CASSPRAPGQGTGELFF,TGTGCCAGTAGTCCAAGGGCTCCGGGACAGGGGACCGGGGAGCTGTTTTTT
14,many,TRBD2,TRBJ2-1,TRBV29-1,CSVPPSGGYNEQFF,TGCAGCGTACCTCCGTCGGGAGGGTACAATGAGCAGTTCTTC
19,few,TRBD1,TRBJ1-1,TRBV6-2/TRBV6-3,CASSYSRDRVGVETTEAFF,TGTGCCAGCAGTTACTCGAGAGACAGGGTCGGGGTTGAGACCACTGAAGCTTTCTTT
15,many,TRBD2,TRBJ2-1,TRBV18,CASSRTSGTYNEQFF,TGTGCCAGCTCACGGACTAGCGGTACCTACAATGAGCAGTTCTTC
10,many,-,TRBJ2-5,TRBV29-1,CSIAQETQYF,TGCAGCATCGCACAAGAGACCCAGTACTTC
15,many,-,TRBJ2-7,TRBV4-2,CASSQELVLTYEQYF,TGTGCCAGCAGCCAAGAGCTGGTCCTAACCTACGAGCAGTACTTC
13,many,-,TRBJ2-5,TRBV29-1,CSVEVGRSETQYF,TGCAGCGTTGAAGTCGGCCGATCGGAGACCCAGTACTTC
16,-,TRBD2,TRBJ2-3,TRBV9,CASSTGLAEHTDTQYF,TGTGCCAGCAGTACCGGACTAGCTGAACACACAGATACGCAGTATTTT
16,many,-,TRBJ1-5,TRBV19,CASSIDKGYSNQPQHF,TGTGCCAGTAGTATAGATAAGGGATATAGCAATCAGCCCCAGCATTTT
13,few,-,TRBJ2-1,TRBV13,CASSLGLVNEQFF,TGTGCCAGCAGCTTGGGTCTAGTCAATGAGCAGTTCTTC
15,many,-,TRBJ1-1,TRBV6-5,CASSSQTRRYTEAFF,TGTGCCAGCAGTTCCCAGACTCGTCGCTACACTGAAGCTTTCTTT
19,many,TRBD2,TRBJ2-1,TRBV20-1,CSARKGTSGRGSSYNEQFF,TGCAGTGCTAGGAAGGGGACTAGCGGGAGGGGGAGCTCCTACAATGAGCAGTTCTTC
15,many,TRBD2,TRBJ2-1,TRBV9,CASSASGSSYNEQFF,TGTGCCAGCAGCGCAAGCGGGAGTTCCTACAATGAGCAGTTCTTC
15,once,-,TRBJ2-3,TRBV5-1,CASSLAGTGADTLYF,TGCGCCAGCAGCCTGGCGGGGACCGGAGCGGATACGCTGTATTTT
11,many,-,TRBJ1-1,TRBV12-5,CASGPGAEAFF,TGTGCTAGTGGCCCGGGGGCTGAAGCTTTCTTT
12,many,-,TRBJ2-3,TRBV12-3/TRBV12-4,CASSLSGNTQYF,TGTGCCAGCAGTTTAAGCGGCAATACGCAGTATTTT
13,few,-,TRBJ2-5,TRBV20-1,CSAHYGGAETQYF,TGCAGTGCCCATTACGGGGGAGCAGAGACCCAGTACTTC
16,few,TRBD1,TRBJ1-1,TRBV4-1,CASSQVQGGVNTEAFF,TGCGCCAGCAGCCAAGTGCAGGGGGGCGTGAACACTGAAGCTTTCTTT
13,many,TRBD1,TRBJ1-1,TRBV10-1,CASTEGGTAEAFF,TGCGCCAGCACCGAGGGAGGGACAGCAGAAGCTTTCTTT
15,many,-,TRBJ1-5,TRBV27,CASSLWGVGNQPQHF,TGTGCCAGCAGTTTATGGGGTGTCGGCAATCAGCCCCAGCATTTT
13,many,-,TRBJ2-3,TRBV29-1,CSVDGGYTDTQYF,TGCAGCGTTGATGGCGGTTACACAGATACGCAGTATTTT